This T cell receptor beta chain was sequenced for a study of blood T cell repertoires in COVID-19. Study background: Sites across the United States, Italy and Spain contributed samples from acute and convalescent COVID-19. PBMCs, B-cell-depleted T cells, or T cells were the source of the cDNA or gDNA that made up the material.

The CDR3 has 15 residues. CDR1 and CDR2 from the germline V gene are KGHSH and LQKENI. Trimming shortened V by 3 bases and J by 5 bases, and 13 bases separated the two germline ends. In the original processing: From reference gene primer amplification, estimates of nucleated cell counts were derived. Repertoires were generated with immunoSEQ multiplex PCR, while TCRdb's copy carries only in-frame clones and drops some. That table is the source of V, J and clone size, and D and trimming were worked out from the DNA. The sample lists about 60,000 clones; 84% were seen once. This rearrangement joins TRBV18 to TRBJ1-4; D remains unclear. Sequencing was performed on peripheral blood. This TCR derives from a human donor in a cohort sampled during active COVID-19. The CDR3 loop reads CASSPAERLNEKLFF. In nucleotides, the CDR3 is TGTGCCAGCTCACCCGCGGAGCGGTTAAATGAAAAACTGTTTTTT.